The T cell receptor beta chain described here comes from a study of beta chain features in type 1 diabetes. Broader study findings: Significant though moderate, a shortening of TCRB CDR3s appeared in all four CD4+ subsets of Type 1 diabetes patients. The naive, central memory and Treg TCRB repertoires of patients appeared to be more similar to one another than those of healthy donors.

Reverse transcription of all isolated RNA meant that expressed TCRB transcripts were sequenced. TCRdb keeps only in-frame clones here, not all; method: immunoSEQ multiplex PCR. Among around 710,000 clones listed, over 10% were seen once. A few counts support this clone. The antigen remains unidentified. The CDR3 loop spans 16 amino acids. The germline gives CDR1 MNHEY, CDR2 SMNVEV (reference sequence). J was trimmed by 0 bases and V by 3 bases; bases with no gene match: 8. The TCR sequence derives from a man in his thirties or forties with type 1 diabetes. Sequencing input: naive CD4+ T cells from blood. The V call is TRBV27, the J call TRBJ2-7; 7 bases align to TRBD1. Here the CDR3 reads CASSLKGQKSSYEQYF. The CDR3 bases are TGTGCCAGCAGTTTGAAGGGACAGAAGAGCTCCTACGAGCAGTACTTC.